This T cell receptor beta chain was observed in a study of cytomegalovirus exposure and HLA in healthy donors. In the PCR, 60 Vbeta and 13 Jbeta primers were used. Measured with immunoSEQ multiplex PCR; TCRdb has only the in-frame clones, and not every one. The repertoire holds more than 55,000 clones, 75% to 85% seen once, with 4.3% in the top ten. The ends lost 5 bases at V and 12 bases at J; junction bases unmatched: 5. The CDR3 runs 11 residues. CDR1 and CDR2 from the germline V gene are SGHTA and FQGNSA. Sequencing used PBMCs. The chain links TRBV7-2 to TRBJ2-7; 9 nucleotides align to TRBD2. This sequence originates from a man between 25 and 39 years old in good health and CMV-seronegative. Written as DNA, the CDR3 is TGTGCCAGCAGCCAATTAGCGGGAGTGTACTTC. Translated, it gives CASSQLAGVYF.